A selection of T cell receptor beta chains follows, all from one sample in a study of cytomegalovirus exposure and HLA in healthy donors. TCRdb's table, derived via immunoSEQ multiplex PCR, lists solely in-frame clones and lacks some. This table has fewer than 250,000 clones, around four fifths appearing once. The sequencing sample was made of PBMCs. All receptors come from a woman in her 30s in good health and CMV-seropositive. CDR3s include the opening cysteine and the closing phenylalanine or tryptophan. Fields, in order: D gene, clone size, J gene, V gene, CDR3 DNA, CDR3 protein. The D gene is left open where the match is weak. Size values are once, few and many counts, or a class for expanded clones, and some rows have none.

D: .
size: once
J: TRBJ1-3
V: TRBV6-4
DNA: TGTGCCAGCAGTGAAAGGCATCGGGAGAGCTCTGGAAACACCATATATTTT
CDR3: CASSERHRESSGNTIYF

D: .
size: many
J: TRBJ1-1
V: TRBV30
DNA: TGTGCCTGGAGCTGGGAGGGTGGGGCTTTCTTT
CDR3: CAWSWEGGAFF

D: .
size: .
J: TRBJ2-5
V: TRBV27
DNA: TGTGCCAGCAGTACCCTCTTCCGGAGCGGGTACCAAGAGACCCAGTACTTC
CDR3: CASSTLFRSGYQETQYF

D: TRBD1
size: .
J: TRBJ1-5
V: TRBV7-2
DNA: TGTGCCAGCAGCGGCACCGGGACAGGGGTTGGCCCCCAGCATTTT
CDR3: CASSGTGTGVGPQHF

D: TRBD1
size: .
J: TRBJ1-2
V: TRBV25-1
DNA: TGTGCCAGCAGTGAACGGACAGGTGCGGGGGGCTACACCTTC
CDR3: CASSERTGAGGYTF

D: TRBD1
size: .
J: TRBJ2-7
V: TRBV7-9
DNA: TGTGCCAGCAGCCCAAGGGACAGGTCCTACGAGCAGTACTTC
CDR3: CASSPRDRSYEQYF

D: TRBD2
size: .
J: TRBJ2-3
V: TRBV9
DNA: TGTGCCAGCGGAGCGAGAGTAGCGGGAGCCACCCCCACAGATACGCAGTATTTT
CDR3: CASGARVAGATPTDTQYF

D: TRBD1
size: .
J: TRBJ1-1
V: TRBV11-2
DNA: TGTGCCAGCAGCTGGAGACAGGGAGGCACTGAAGCTTTCTTT
CDR3: CASSWRQGGTEAFF

D: TRBD2
size: .
J: TRBJ2-1
V: TRBV19
DNA: TGTGCCAGTAGTCAAAAACGGACTAGCGGGAGGGACAATGAGCAGTTCTTC
CDR3: CASSQKRTSGRDNEQFF

D: .
size: .
J: TRBJ1-1
V: TRBV6-5
DNA: TGTGCCAGCAGTCGACAGAACACTGAAGCTTTCTTT
CDR3: CASSRQNTEAFF

D: .
size: .
J: TRBJ2-1
V: TRBV29-1
DNA: TGCAGCGTTGTTTTTGGACTCAGGAGAAAGGAGCAGTTCTTC
CDR3: CSVVFGLRRKEQFF

D: .
size: .
J: TRBJ2-4
V: TRBV5-1
DNA: TGCGCCAGCAGCTTCTCAGGGTATCTAGCCAAAAACATTCAGTACTTC
CDR3: CASSFSGYLAKNIQYF

D: .
size: many
J: TRBJ2-3
V: TRBV9
DNA: TGTGCCAGCAGCGGATGGACACGGGGACTTAGCACAGATACGCAGTATTTT
CDR3: CASSGWTRGLSTDTQYF

D: TRBD1
size: once
J: TRBJ2-4
V: TRBV13
DNA: TGTGCCAGCAGCTTGCGAGGGCCTTCCGACAGGGAGAAAAACATTCAGTACTTC
CDR3: CASSLRGPSDREKNIQYF

D: .
size: .
J: TRBJ2-7
V: TRBV9
DNA: TGTGCCAGCAGCGACGCCTCGGACTCCTATCCCTACGTTAACCGTCGGGAGCAGTACTTC
CDR3: CASSDASDSYPYVNRREQYF

D: .
size: .
J: TRBJ1-1
V: TRBV6-5
DNA: TGTGCCAGCGTCGGGGTGATCGACACTGAAGCTTTCTTT
CDR3: CASVGVIDTEAFF

D: TRBD1
size: .
J: TRBJ2-3
V: TRBV29-1
DNA: TGCAGCGTTGAAGGGGGACAGGGCCTTGCGGGCGATACGCAGTATTTT
CDR3: CSVEGGQGLAGDTQYF

D: TRBD1
size: .
J: TRBJ1-1
V: TRBV19
DNA: TGTGCCAGTAGGGATCGTTCAGGGGGGAACACTGAAGCTTTCTTT
CDR3: CASRDRSGGNTEAFF

D: .
size: .
J: TRBJ2-7
V: TRBV2
DNA: TGTGCCAGCAGTCCCGAGGGGGGGGCCCTCTCCTACGAGCAGTACTTC
CDR3: CASSPEGGALSYEQYF

D: .
size: .
J: TRBJ1-3
V: TRBV4-2
DNA: TGTGCCAGCAGCCAAGATATGGCGGCCCTTGGAAACACCATATATTTT
CDR3: CASSQDMAALGNTIYF

D: .
size: once
J: TRBJ1-5
V: TRBV9
DNA: TGTGCCAGCAGCGTAGGTGGGGCCATAGGGACTCAGCCCCAGCATTTT
CDR3: CASSVGGAIGTQPQHF

D: .
size: once
J: TRBJ2-7
V: TRBV11-2
DNA: TGTGCCAGCAGCTTAGATCACGATAGGGGTTCCTACGAGCAGTACTTC
CDR3: CASSLDHDRGSYEQYF

D: .
size: once
J: TRBJ1-5
V: TRBV30
DNA: TGTGCCTGGAGTGATTTGGGTAACGATCAGCCCCAGCATTTT
CDR3: CAWSDLGNDQPQHF

D: TRBD1
size: .
J: TRBJ1-5
V: TRBV29-1
DNA: TGCAGCGCCACCGGACAGGGAGGAAATCAGCCCCAGCATTTT
CDR3: CSATGQGGNQPQHF

D: TRBD1
size: once
J: TRBJ2-3
V: TRBV5-1
DNA: TGCGCCAGCAGCGAACAGGGGGCAGATACGCAGTATTTT
CDR3: CASSEQGADTQYF

D: TRBD1
size: .
J: TRBJ1-5
V: TRBV5-1
DNA: TGCGCCAGCAGCCCCGGACAGGGCGGTGGTCAGCCCCAGCATTTT
CDR3: CASSPGQGGGQPQHF

D: .
size: .
J: TRBJ2-7
V: TRBV6-1
DNA: TGTGCCAGCAGTGAAGACTACTACGAGCAGTACTTC
CDR3: CASSEDYYEQYF

D: .
size: .
J: TRBJ1-1
V: TRBV2
DNA: TGTGCCAGCAGTGAACGCAGTGAAGCTTTCTTT
CDR3: CASSERSEAFF

D: TRBD2
size: .
J: TRBJ2-5
V: TRBV7-7
DNA: TGTGCTAGCACCGTCACGAGCGGGAGCCAGGAGACCCAGTACTTC
CDR3: CASTVTSGSQETQYF

D: TRBD2
size: .
J: TRBJ2-7
V: TRBV9
DNA: TGTGCCAGCAGCGCCGGACTAGCGGGAGCGGTGGGCGTTTACGAGCAGTACTTC
CDR3: CASSAGLAGAVGVYEQYF

D: TRBD1
size: .
J: TRBJ2-1
V: TRBV11-1
DNA: TGTGCCAGCAACCGGGACAGCTCCTACAATGAGCAGTTCTTC
CDR3: CASNRDSSYNEQFF

D: .
size: .
J: TRBJ1-1
V: TRBV11-3
DNA: TGTGCCAGCAGCTTACTTGGGACCGAAGAAGCTTTCTTT
CDR3: CASSLLGTEEAFF

D: .
size: .
J: TRBJ2-5
V: TRBV7-3
DNA: TGTGCCAGCAGCCCCCTGGGGGGAGGCCTCCAAGAGACCCAGTACTTC
CDR3: CASSPLGGGLQETQYF

D: .
size: .
J: TRBJ2-5
V: TRBV6-1
DNA: TGTGCCAGCAGTGAAGCAGGCTGGGAAGAGACCCAGTACTTC
CDR3: CASSEAGWEETQYF

D: .
size: .
J: TRBJ2-6
V: TRBV6-5
DNA: TGTGCCAGCAGTTTGACTGGGGCCAACGTCCTGACTTTC
CDR3: CASSLTGANVLTF

D: .
size: few
J: TRBJ1-5
V: TRBV6-1
DNA: TGTGCCAGCAGAGAAATCGGGCCTCAGCCCCAGCATTTT
CDR3: CASREIGPQPQHF

D: TRBD2
size: .
J: TRBJ2-1
V: TRBV5-1
DNA: TGCGCCAGCAGCACGGGGACTAGCGGGAGGGCCGGGGGTAATGAGCAGTTCTTC
CDR3: CASSTGTSGRAGGNEQFF

D: TRBD1
size: .
J: TRBJ2-2
V: TRBV5-4
DNA: TGTGCCAGCAGCTTAGGACAGGGCAGCGGGGAGCTGTTTTTT
CDR3: CASSLGQGSGELFF

D: .
size: .
J: TRBJ1-4
V: TRBV2
DNA: TGTGCCAGCATTTTGCGGGCAACTAATGAAAAACTGTTTTTT
CDR3: CASILRATNEKLFF

D: .
size: few
J: TRBJ1-4
V: TRBV18
DNA: TGTGCCAGCTCACCGGACGTGCAGGCGGGGGAAAAACTGTTTTTT
CDR3: CASSPDVQAGEKLFF

D: TRBD2
size: .
J: TRBJ2-7
V: TRBV9
DNA: TGTGCCAGCAGCGTTCAAGCGGGAGGGCCTATCGACGAGCAGTACTTC
CDR3: CASSVQAGGPIDEQYF

D: TRBD2
size: .
J: TRBJ2-7
V: TRBV19
DNA: TGTGCCAGTACCACTCTCCCATCCCGGCTAGCGGGAGTCGAGCAGTACTTC
CDR3: CASTTLPSRLAGVEQYF

D: .
size: .
J: TRBJ2-1
V: TRBV29-1
DNA: TGCAGCGTTGAGGGACATAAAACCTACAATGAGCAGTTCTTC
CDR3: CSVEGHKTYNEQFF

D: .
size: .
J: TRBJ2-1
V: TRBV19
DNA: TGTGCCAGTAGCCGGGACAATGAGCAGTTCTTC
CDR3: CASSRDNEQFF

D: .
size: many
J: TRBJ1-1
V: TRBV30
DNA: TGTGCCTGGAAGCCGACGATGAACACTGAAGCTTTCTTT
CDR3: CAWKPTMNTEAFF

D: .
size: .
J: TRBJ1-5
V: TRBV2
DNA: TGTGCCAGCAATCTAGGGGGTATGCAGCCCCAGCATTTT
CDR3: CASNLGGMQPQHF

D: TRBD2
size: few
J: TRBJ2-7
V: TRBV6-1
DNA: TGTGCCAGCAGTGAAGAGCTAGCGGGAAACTACGAGCAGTACTTC
CDR3: CASSEELAGNYEQYF

D: TRBD2
size: .
J: TRBJ2-1
V: TRBV29-1
DNA: TGCAGCGTATTAGCGGGAAGGGTCTACAATGAGCAGTTCTTC
CDR3: CSVLAGRVYNEQFF

D: .
size: .
J: TRBJ2-7
V: TRBV27
DNA: TGTGCCAGCAGTTTGGGCACCCCCTACGAGCAGTACTTC
CDR3: CASSLGTPYEQYF

D: .
size: .
J: TRBJ1-2
V: TRBV4-1
DNA: TGCGCCAGCAGCCAAGAGGCCGTCGGCTACACCTTC
CDR3: CASSQEAVGYTF

D: .
size: .
J: TRBJ1-2
V: TRBV28
DNA: TGTGCCAGCAGTTTACGGGGCAGGGGCTATGGCTACACCTTC
CDR3: CASSLRGRGYGYTF

D: TRBD2
size: .
J: TRBJ2-1
V: TRBV7-2
DNA: TGTGCCAGCAGCTTATCTAGCGGGAAGCAGTTCTTC
CDR3: CASSLSSGKQFF

D: .
size: once
J: TRBJ2-2
V: TRBV6-5
DNA: TGTGCCAGCAGTTACTCCTCAGGGTTTTCCGGCGGGGAGCTGTTTTTT
CDR3: CASSYSSGFSGGELFF

D: .
size: .
J: TRBJ2-2
V: TRBV6-5
DNA: TGTGCCAGCAGTTATGCGGCCTCCCCGAACACCGGGGAGCTGTTTTTT
CDR3: CASSYAASPNTGELFF

D: .
size: .
J: TRBJ2-7
V: TRBV7-2
DNA: TGTGCCAGCAGTACAGACTACGAGCAGTACTTC
CDR3: CASSTDYEQYF